Listed below are T cell receptor beta chains from one sample, sequenced in a study of blood T cell repertoires in COVID-19. Profiling relied on immunoSEQ multiplex PCR, and the TCRdb table lists in-frame clones only, not all of them. The profile shows roughly 100,000 clones, 82% of them singletons. The specimen sequenced was peripheral blood. The receptor set was obtained from an elderly man with acute or convalescent COVID-19. Both conserved end residues are part of each CDR3. The order of the fields is V gene, J gene, CDR3 protein.

V gene: TRBV4-3; J gene: TRBJ2-5; CDR3 protein: CASSQEFRGKETQYF
V gene: TRBV5-5; J gene: TRBJ2-5; CDR3 protein: CASSSPSLRGQETQYF
V gene: TRBV19; J gene: TRBJ2-3; CDR3 protein: CASRRTGTDTQYF
V gene: TRBV5-6; J gene: TRBJ2-6; CDR3 protein: CASSLRGPGGYGANVLTF
V gene: TRBV7-2; J gene: TRBJ1-5; CDR3 protein: CASSLGASGGQPQHF
V gene: TRBV19; J gene: TRBJ1-4; CDR3 protein: CASSKSQGATNEKLFF
V gene: TRBV19; J gene: TRBJ2-6; CDR3 protein: CATLTGHSGANVLTF
V gene: TRBV9; J gene: TRBJ2-5; CDR3 protein: CASSVSAGGPKTQYF
V gene: TRBV28; J gene: TRBJ1-2; CDR3 protein: CASSSSDRAGYTF
V gene: TRBV27; J gene: TRBJ2-7; CDR3 protein: CASSQTSGGTYEQYF
V gene: TRBV18; J gene: TRBJ1-3; CDR3 protein: CASSPRGQGQNSGNTIYF
V gene: TRBV28; J gene: TRBJ1-6; CDR3 protein: CASSFGQTPLHF